Below, 9 T cell receptor beta chains from the same sample are listed, as sequenced in a study of cytomegalovirus exposure and HLA in healthy donors. Here immunoSEQ multiplex PCR was the method, and the copy in TCRdb shows in-frame clones only, minus some. This sample has 200,000 to 250,000 clones, with more than 75% found just once. Sequenced: PBMCs. These TCRs come from a woman in her late teens or twenties in good health and CMV-seropositive.

The V call is TRBV9, the J call TRBJ2-7; TRBD1 aligns across 11 bases. Germline V gene sequence: CDR1 SGDLS, CDR2 YYNGEE. This CDR3 contains 15 residues. The V gene end was trimmed by 4 bases and the J gene end by 1 base; junction bases not matched to a gene: 4. Written as DNA, the CDR3 is TGTGCCAGCAGCCCCGGGACAGGGGGATCCTACGAGCAGTACTTC. This encodes CASSPGTGGSYEQYF.

As concerns this clone: Other DNA sequences in the same sample also yield this CDR3. V gene TRBV27 combines with J gene TRBJ1-1, with 7 bases matching TRBD1. There are 12 residues in the CDR3. CDR1 and CDR2 from the germline V gene are MNHEY and SMNVEV (reference sequence). The junction had 8 bases not matched to a gene; V was cut back by 7 bases and J by 9 bases. The CDR3 DNA follows: TGTGCCAGCACCCGACCAGGGGGACAAGCTTTCTTT. Its translation is CASTRPGGQAFF.

The V call is TRBV27, the J call TRBJ1-5; 7 bases map to TRBD1. The trim removed 3 bases at V and 6 bases at J, leaving 5 bases unmatched. The germline CDR1 and CDR2 sequences are MNHEY and SMNVEV (reference sequence). The CDR3 sequence is 14 residues long. CDR3 nucleotide sequence: TGTGCCAGCAGTTTGAAGGGGGCAGGTCAGCCCCAGCATTTT. It is translated as CASSLKGAGQPQHF.

The chain uses TRBV4-1 and TRBJ2-7; D is possibly TRBD2 (5 bases). Trimming cost V 0 bases and J 6 bases, with 15 bases left between them. CDR3 size: 15 residues. Germline values: CDR1 MGHRA, CDR2 YSYEKL. The chain's CDR3 is CASSQDFPEAGEQYF. The CDR3 DNA follows: TGCGCCAGCAGCCAAGATTTTCCGGAGGCAGGCGAGCAGTACTTC.

V and J are TRBV28 and TRBJ1-2; D ambiguous. Germline-derived CDR1 and CDR2 are MDHEN and SYDVKM. V was pared by 8 bases and J by 1 base, with 17 bases between. CDR3 length equals 15 residues. The CDR3 sequence is CASQLPGSVNYGYTF. CDR3 DNA sequence: TGTGCCAGCCAGTTACCGGGATCCGTTAACTATGGCTACACCTTC.

The chain carries TRBV4-1 and TRBJ2-1, with D possibly TRBD2 on 6 matching bases. Germline V gives CDR1 MGHRA, CDR2 YSYEKL. Trimming cost V 5 bases and J 2 bases, with 22 bases left between them. The CDR3 runs to 18 residues. CDR3 amino acids: CASSSTVGVAGTYNEQFF. CDR3 coding DNA: TGCGCCAGCAGCTCAACCGTAGGGGTGGCGGGAACCTACAATGAGCAGTTCTTC.

The CDR3 reads CSVGDTLYNEQFF. CDR3 bases: TGCAGCGTTGGTGACACTCTCTACAATGAGCAGTTCTTC. The J gene is TRBJ2-1, the V gene TRBV29-1; D ambiguous. The CDR3 has 13 residues. Germline V CDR1 and CDR2: SQVTM, ANQGSEA. Trimming pared 4 bases from V and 3 bases from J, leaving 10 bases between.

The chain couples TRBV5-1 to TRBJ1-3, with no clear D. Trimming left V 4 bases short and J 1 base short, with 9 bases between. CDR3 length: 14 residues. CDR1 and CDR2 (germline): SGHRS, YFSETQ. The CDR3 protein is CASSSSGSGNTIYF. DNA of the CDR3: TGCGCCAGCAGCAGTAGCGGATCTGGAAACACCATATATTTT.

V and J are TRBV29-1 and TRBJ1-2; the match to TRBD1 covers 8 bases. Trimming cost V 5 bases and J 0 bases; bases outside gene matches: 5. The germline gives CDR1 SQVTM, CDR2 ANQGSEA. CDR3 size: 14 residues. This CDR3 reads CSVPQGGPNYGYTF. The CDR3 DNA is TGCAGCGTTCCACAGGGGGGACCTAACTATGGCTACACCTTC.